These 9 T cell receptor beta chains share one sample of origin, sequenced in a study of cytomegalovirus exposure and HLA in healthy donors. This PCR relied on a set of 60 Vbeta primers and 13 Jbeta primers. This table comes from immunoSEQ multiplex PCR, and its TCRdb copy is limited to in-frame clones, with some not included. In the table there are over 130,000 clones, more than 75% of which are singletons. Source material: PBMCs. The receptors come from a man aged 45-65 years in good health and CMV-seronegative.

This clone was seen once. This rearrangement joins TRBV2 to TRBJ1-2; perhaps TRBD1 as D (6 bases). In germline, CDR1 is SNHLY, CDR2 FYNNEI. The CDR3 is 15 amino acids. V was shortened by 2 bases and J by 7 bases, with 17 bases between the two germline ends. This CDR3 is CASSEMGGRGGGYTF. DNA of the CDR3: TGTGCCAGCAGTGAAATGGGGGGGCGAGGTGGTGGCTACACCTTC.

The chain employs TRBV11-3 and TRBJ2-7, with 8 bases lining up with TRBD1. J gave up 7 bases and V 4 bases, and 6 bases lay outside the gene matches. The CDR3 totals 13 residues. CDR1 and CDR2 from the germline V gene are SGHNT and YENEEA. CDR3 coding DNA: TGTGCCAGCAGCTCGGACAGGGTAGGGGAGCAGTACTTC. Translation: CASSSDRVGEQYF.

The chain links TRBV5-1 to TRBJ2-1; maybe TRBD2 (6 bases). Germline V CDR1 and CDR2: SGHRS, YFSETQ. The V and J ends lost 4 bases and 10 bases respectively, with 21 bases between them. This CDR3 spans 15 amino acids. This CDR3 is CASSPGSVGLKEQFF. CDR3 nucleotide sequence: TGCGCCAGCAGCCCCGGGAGCGTGGGCCTCAAGGAGCAGTTCTTC.

The chain employs TRBV11-2 and TRBJ1-1; the D is unclear. This CDR3 is 15 amino acids long. Germline V lookup: CDR1 SGHAT, CDR2 FQNNGV. The V gene lost 5 bases and the J gene lost 2 bases, with 15 bases spanning the gap. The CDR3, as DNA: TGTGCCAGCAGCGGGAGTGCGACGGGAAACACTGAAGCTTTCTTT. Translated, it gives CASSGSATGNTEAFF.

This clone has just one count. The V call is TRBV5-4, the J call TRBJ2-6, with D uncertain. Germline CDR1 SGHNT, CDR2 YYREEE (reference sequence). The CDR3 is 15 residues long. V lost 4 bases to trimming and J lost 0 bases, with 8 bases between them. In DNA form, the CDR3 reads TGTGCCAGCAGCCAGGCCCTCTCTGGGGCCAACGTCCTGACTTTC. As protein: CASSQALSGANVLTF.

The V call is TRBV6-5, the J call TRBJ1-4; 7 nucleotides agree with TRBD1. V was clipped by 6 bases and J by 7 bases; unmatched bases: 8. Germline CDR1 and CDR2: MNHEY and SVGAGI. The length of the CDR3 is 14 residues. Here the CDR3 reads CASRPTGLREKLFF. The CDR3 DNA sequence: TGTGCCAGCAGACCGACAGGGTTGCGTGAAAAACTGTTTTTT.

The chain has TRBV6-5 and TRBJ2-7; 7 bases line up with TRBD2. Germline CDR1 and CDR2: MNHEY and SVGAGI. This CDR3 has 15 amino acids. The V gene end was trimmed by 6 bases and the J gene end by 4 bases; junction bases not matched to a gene: 12. CDR3 residues: CASSTTASSGYEQYF. CDR3 bases: TGTGCCAGCAGCACGACCGCGTCTAGCGGATACGAGCAGTACTTC.

The V gene is TRBV14, the J gene TRBJ2-6; TRBD1 aligns across 11 bases. The V and J ends lost 4 bases and 0 bases, in that order; junction bases with no gene match: 8. This CDR3 spans 19 amino acids. The germline gives CDR1 SGHDN, CDR2 FVKESK. The CDR3 reads CASSRIGTGGFSGANVLTF. For the CDR3, the DNA is TGTGCCAGCAGCCGAATCGGGACAGGGGGGTTCTCTGGGGCCAACGTCCTGACTTTC.

V usage is TRBV5-4 and J usage is TRBJ2-7, with 8 bases identical to TRBD1. CDR3 size: 13 residues. CDR1 is SGHNT and CDR2 is YYREEE in the germline V gene (reference sequence). Trimming cost V 6 bases and J 2 bases; bases outside gene matches: 4. CDR3 nucleotide sequence: TGTGCCAGCACCGACAGGGGTGCCTACGAGCAGTACTTC. Protein: CASTDRGAYEQYF.